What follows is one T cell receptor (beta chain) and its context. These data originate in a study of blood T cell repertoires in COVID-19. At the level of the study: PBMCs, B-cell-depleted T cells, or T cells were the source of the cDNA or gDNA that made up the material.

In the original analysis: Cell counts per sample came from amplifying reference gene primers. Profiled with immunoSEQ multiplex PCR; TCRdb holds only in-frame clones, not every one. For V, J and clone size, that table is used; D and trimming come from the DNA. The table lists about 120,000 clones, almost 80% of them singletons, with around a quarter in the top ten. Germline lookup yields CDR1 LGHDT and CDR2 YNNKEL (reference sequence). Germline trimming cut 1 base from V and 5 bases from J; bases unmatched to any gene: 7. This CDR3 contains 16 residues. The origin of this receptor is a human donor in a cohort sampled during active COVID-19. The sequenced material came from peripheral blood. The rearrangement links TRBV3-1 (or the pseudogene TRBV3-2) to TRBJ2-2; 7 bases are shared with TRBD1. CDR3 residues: CASSQARDRPTGELFF. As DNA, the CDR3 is TGTGCCAGCAGCCAAGCACGGGACAGACCTACCGGGGAGCTGTTTTTT.